This T cell receptor beta chain was identified in a study of glioma-infiltrating T cells. The iRepertoire nested amplicon-rescue multiplex PCR amplified TCR alpha and beta CDR3s from RNA. TCRdb reanalysed the multiplex PCR reads using MiXCR and keeps one entry per CDR3 protein. The table includes more than 100,000 distinct CDR3 sequences, about 30% detected once. This clonotype was seen ten or more times. The V and J ends lost 0 bases and 2 bases respectively, with 11 bases between them. The CDR3 is made up of 15 amino acids. CDR1 and CDR2 from the germline V gene are LGHNA and YNFKEQ. This TCR came from a human donor with low-grade glioma or glioblastoma, undergoing nonglioma brain surgery, or in good health (not recorded which). The J gene is TRBJ2-7, the V gene TRBV4-2; a weak D match, TRBD1 (5 bases). Sequenced: glioma tissue, nonneoplastic brain tissue, or PBMCs (not recorded which). Here the CDR3 DNA reads TGTGCCAGCAGCCAAGATGGGGCTAGTCCCTACGAGCAGTACTTC. Protein product: CASSQDGASPYEQYF.